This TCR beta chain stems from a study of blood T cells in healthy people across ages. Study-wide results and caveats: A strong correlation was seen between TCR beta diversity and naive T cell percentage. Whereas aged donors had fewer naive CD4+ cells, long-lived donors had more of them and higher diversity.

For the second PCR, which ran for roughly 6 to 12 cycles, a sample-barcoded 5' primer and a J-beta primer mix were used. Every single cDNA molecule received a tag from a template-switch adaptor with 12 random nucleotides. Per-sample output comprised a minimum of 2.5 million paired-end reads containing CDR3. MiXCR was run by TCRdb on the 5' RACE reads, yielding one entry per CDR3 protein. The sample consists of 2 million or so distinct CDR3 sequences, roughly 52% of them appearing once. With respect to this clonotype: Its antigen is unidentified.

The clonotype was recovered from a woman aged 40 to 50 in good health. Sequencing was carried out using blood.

The CDR3 loop is CSAGGTGAVSTEAFF. For the CDR3, the DNA is TGCAGCGCCGGAGGGACAGGGGCCGTAAGCACTGAAGCTTTCTTT. V usage is TRBV29-1 and J usage is TRBJ1-1, with 10 bases matching TRBD1. Germline loops: CDR1 SQVTM, CDR2 ANQGSEA. The CDR3 contains 15 residues. V shed 7 bases and J 4 bases; nucleotides not matched to a gene: 12.